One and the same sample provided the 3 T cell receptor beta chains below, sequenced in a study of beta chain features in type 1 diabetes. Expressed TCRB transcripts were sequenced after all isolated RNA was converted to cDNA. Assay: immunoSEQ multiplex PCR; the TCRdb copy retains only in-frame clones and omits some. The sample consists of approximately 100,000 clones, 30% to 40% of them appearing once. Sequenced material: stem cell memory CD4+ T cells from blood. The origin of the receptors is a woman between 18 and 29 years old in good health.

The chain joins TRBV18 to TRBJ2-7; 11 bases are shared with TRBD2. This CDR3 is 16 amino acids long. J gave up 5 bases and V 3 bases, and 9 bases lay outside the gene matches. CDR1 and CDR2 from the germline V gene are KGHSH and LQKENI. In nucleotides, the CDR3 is TGTGCCAGCTCACCCTCCTTACTAGCGGGAGTGCACGAGCAGTACTTC. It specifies CASSPSLLAGVHEQYF.

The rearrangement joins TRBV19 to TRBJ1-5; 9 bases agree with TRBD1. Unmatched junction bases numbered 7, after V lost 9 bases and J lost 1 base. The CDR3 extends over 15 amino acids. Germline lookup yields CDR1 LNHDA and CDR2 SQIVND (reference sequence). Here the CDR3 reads CASQPGTGSNQPQHF. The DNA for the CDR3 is TGTGCCAGCCAACCCGGGACAGGGAGCAATCAGCCCCAGCATTTT.

The CDR3 DNA reads as TGCAGCGTTGGAAGGAGTACTGAAGCTTTCTTT. As protein: CSVGRSTEAFF. This rearrangement joins TRBV29-1 to TRBJ1-1; unclear D gene. The germline V gene encodes CDR1 SQVTM and CDR2 ANQGSEA. The CDR3 extends over 11 amino acids. V was trimmed by 4 bases and J by 5 bases, leaving 8 bases between them.